A selection of T cell receptor beta chains follows, all from one sample in a study of beta chain features in type 1 diabetes. The method was immunoSEQ multiplex PCR; TCRdb's version includes in-frame clones alone and lacks a portion of them. The sample carries about 260,000 clones, 20% recorded once. Input material: naive CD4+ T cells from blood. These receptors all stem from a woman aged 40 to 49 with type 1 diabetes. Both conserved end residues are part of each CDR3. A D gene is named only where the DNA matches it firmly. Size tells how often a clone was seen (once, few, many) or the class of an expanded clone, and some rows leave it out.

v_call: TRBV23-1; d_call: TRBD2; j_call: TRBJ2-3; clone_size: .; cdr3_aa: CASSRNPGAGVRSDTQYF; cdr3_nt: TGCGCCAGCAGTCGGAACCCTGGGGCGGGAGTTCGGTCAGATACGCAGTATTTT
v_call: TRBV5-4; d_call: .; j_call: TRBJ2-7; clone_size: .; cdr3_aa: CASSPNRDEQYF; cdr3_nt: TGTGCCAGCAGCCCTAACAGGGACGAGCAGTACTTC
v_call: TRBV7-2; d_call: TRBD2; j_call: TRBJ2-3; clone_size: .; cdr3_aa: CASSSSGGRSDTQYF; cdr3_nt: TGTGCCAGCAGCTCCTCCGGGGGGAGAAGCGATACGCAGTATTTT
v_call: TRBV28; d_call: .; j_call: TRBJ1-1; clone_size: .; cdr3_aa: CASSSAGQLNTEAFF; cdr3_nt: TGTGCCAGCAGTTCTGCCGGACAGCTGAACACTGAAGCTTTCTTT
v_call: TRBV6-6; d_call: .; j_call: TRBJ2-6; clone_size: .; cdr3_aa: CASRKGAGANVLTF; cdr3_nt: TGTGCCAGCAGGAAAGGGGCTGGGGCCAACGTCCTGACTTTC
v_call: TRBV29-1; d_call: TRBD1; j_call: TRBJ2-5; clone_size: .; cdr3_aa: CSGTGQAQETQYF; cdr3_nt: TGCAGCGGGACTGGACAGGCCCAAGAGACCCAGTACTTC
v_call: TRBV5-1; d_call: TRBD2; j_call: TRBJ2-1; clone_size: few; cdr3_aa: CASSLPGASGGADNEQFF; cdr3_nt: TGCGCCAGCAGCTTGCCGGGAGCTAGCGGGGGGGCCGATAATGAGCAGTTCTTC
v_call: TRBV7-2; d_call: .; j_call: TRBJ1-5; clone_size: .; cdr3_aa: CASSLAYSQPQHF; cdr3_nt: TGTGCCAGCAGCTTAGCGTACTCTCAGCCCCAGCATTTT
v_call: TRBV30; d_call: TRBD1; j_call: TRBJ1-1; clone_size: .; cdr3_aa: CAWSVLRGRREAFF; cdr3_nt: TGTGCCTGGAGTGTACTCAGGGGGCGGCGTGAAGCTTTCTTT
v_call: TRBV28; d_call: TRBD1; j_call: TRBJ2-7; clone_size: few; cdr3_aa: CASVGTGSPLYEQYF; cdr3_nt: TGTGCCAGCGTCGGGACAGGGTCACCTCTCTACGAGCAGTACTTC
v_call: TRBV4-3; d_call: .; j_call: TRBJ2-6; clone_size: few; cdr3_aa: CASSQGTGANVLTF; cdr3_nt: TGCGCCAGCAGCCAAGGTACTGGGGCCAACGTCCTGACTTTC
v_call: TRBV2; d_call: TRBD2; j_call: TRBJ2-1; clone_size: .; cdr3_aa: CASSVRLAEMDEQFF; cdr3_nt: TGTGCCAGCAGTGTAAGACTAGCGGAGATGGATGAGCAGTTCTTC
v_call: TRBV7-2; d_call: TRBD1; j_call: TRBJ2-6; clone_size: .; cdr3_aa: CASSFSPGQASSGANVLTF; cdr3_nt: TGTGCCAGCAGCTTCAGTCCGGGACAGGCAAGCTCTGGGGCCAACGTCCTGACTTTC
v_call: TRBV9; d_call: TRBD1; j_call: TRBJ1-5; clone_size: .; cdr3_aa: CASSKGQGDQPQHF; cdr3_nt: TGTGCCAGCAGCAAGGGACAGGGTGATCAGCCCCAGCATTTT
v_call: TRBV9; d_call: .; j_call: TRBJ1-4; clone_size: .; cdr3_aa: CASSVDSTNEKLFF; cdr3_nt: TGTGCCAGCAGCGTAGACTCAACTAATGAAAAACTGTTTTTT
v_call: TRBV19; d_call: .; j_call: TRBJ1-1; clone_size: .; cdr3_aa: CASSSQMNTEAFF; cdr3_nt: TGTGCCAGTAGTTCACAGATGAACACTGAAGCTTTCTTT
v_call: TRBV11-2; d_call: .; j_call: TRBJ2-1; clone_size: .; cdr3_aa: CASRRGGNYNEQFF; cdr3_nt: TGTGCCAGCAGGAGGGGGGGAAACTACAATGAGCAGTTCTTC
v_call: TRBV4-3; d_call: .; j_call: TRBJ2-3; clone_size: few; cdr3_aa: CASSQAAHSTDTQYF; cdr3_nt: TGCGCCAGCAGCCAAGCCGCACACAGCACAGATACGCAGTATTTT
v_call: TRBV28; d_call: TRBD2; j_call: TRBJ2-5; clone_size: .; cdr3_aa: CASERERKETQYF; cdr3_nt: TGTGCCAGCGAGCGGGAGAGGAAAGAGACCCAGTACTTC
v_call: TRBV5-1; d_call: .; j_call: TRBJ1-6; clone_size: .; cdr3_aa: CASSRGLDSPLHF; cdr3_nt: TGCGCCAGCAGCAGAGGGCTGGATTCACCCCTCCACTTT
v_call: TRBV6-6; d_call: TRBD2; j_call: TRBJ2-5; clone_size: .; cdr3_aa: CASTLTSGRRTQYF; cdr3_nt: TGTGCCAGCACCTTAACGAGCGGGAGACGGACCCAGTACTTC
v_call: TRBV4-3; d_call: .; j_call: TRBJ1-1; clone_size: .; cdr3_aa: CASSPQVYTEAFF; cdr3_nt: TGCGCCAGCAGCCCTCAGGTATACACTGAAGCTTTCTTT
v_call: TRBV18; d_call: .; j_call: TRBJ2-5; clone_size: few; cdr3_aa: CASSPRSSGGETQYF; cdr3_nt: TGTGCCAGCTCACCCCGGTCATCAGGGGGGGAGACCCAGTACTTC
v_call: TRBV28; d_call: .; j_call: TRBJ1-5; clone_size: .; cdr3_aa: CATRGVQPQHF; cdr3_nt: TGTGCCACCAGGGGAGTTCAGCCCCAGCATTTT
v_call: TRBV4-3; d_call: .; j_call: TRBJ1-2; clone_size: few; cdr3_aa: CASSQGVPGLAYGYTF; cdr3_nt: TGCGCCAGCAGCCAAGGAGTCCCAGGGTTAGCCTATGGCTACACCTTC
v_call: TRBV19; d_call: TRBD1; j_call: TRBJ1-5; clone_size: few; cdr3_aa: CASSRTGGQPQHF; cdr3_nt: TGTGCCAGTAGCCGGACAGGAGGACAGCCCCAGCATTTT
v_call: TRBV18; d_call: .; j_call: TRBJ2-7; clone_size: .; cdr3_aa: CASGGNSYEQYF; cdr3_nt: TGTGCCAGTGGAGGGAACTCCTACGAGCAGTACTTC
v_call: TRBV7-3; d_call: .; j_call: TRBJ2-5; clone_size: few; cdr3_aa: CASSLAGRETQYF; cdr3_nt: TGTGCCAGCAGCTTGGCGGGACGAGAGACCCAGTACTTC
v_call: TRBV7-2; d_call: .; j_call: TRBJ2-6; clone_size: few; cdr3_aa: CASSSGINSGANVLTF; cdr3_nt: TGTGCCAGCAGCTCCGGGATTAACTCTGGGGCCAACGTCCTGACTTTC
v_call: TRBV10-3; d_call: .; j_call: TRBJ2-7; clone_size: .; cdr3_aa: CAIGPPLQGKSYEQYF; cdr3_nt: TGTGCCATCGGGCCCCCTCTACAGGGTAAAAGTTACGAGCAGTACTTC
v_call: TRBV9; d_call: .; j_call: TRBJ1-6; clone_size: few; cdr3_aa: CASSVGGRGQSPLHF; cdr3_nt: TGTGCCAGCAGCGTAGGTGGCAGGGGACAATCACCCCTCCACTTT
v_call: TRBV18; d_call: TRBD1; j_call: TRBJ1-2; clone_size: once; cdr3_aa: CASSRRDSGVDGYTF; cdr3_nt: TGTGCCAGCTCACGAAGGGACAGTGGAGTAGACGGCTACACCTTC
v_call: TRBV2; d_call: .; j_call: TRBJ1-4; clone_size: few; cdr3_aa: CASRQEKLFF; cdr3_nt: TGTGCCAGCAGGCAGGAAAAACTGTTTTTT
v_call: TRBV5-1; d_call: TRBD2; j_call: TRBJ2-2; clone_size: .; cdr3_aa: CASSLGTSDPGELFF; cdr3_nt: TGCGCCAGCAGCTTAGGGACTAGCGACCCCGGGGAGCTGTTTTTT
v_call: TRBV7-3; d_call: TRBD1; j_call: TRBJ1-1; clone_size: few; cdr3_aa: CASSMSGTGDHTEAFF; cdr3_nt: TGTGCCAGCAGCATGTCTGGGACAGGCGATCACACTGAAGCTTTCTTT
v_call: TRBV27; d_call: .; j_call: TRBJ2-7; clone_size: few; cdr3_aa: CASSLLAPYEQYF; cdr3_nt: TGTGCCAGCAGTTTGCTGGCCCCCTACGAGCAGTACTTC
v_call: TRBV18; d_call: .; j_call: TRBJ1-3; clone_size: .; cdr3_aa: CASSPQAHSLGSGNTIYF; cdr3_nt: TGTGCCAGCTCACCCCAGGCCCATTCACTGGGCTCTGGAAACACCATATATTTT
v_call: TRBV9; d_call: .; j_call: TRBJ2-5; clone_size: few; cdr3_aa: CASSVSSGEETQYF; cdr3_nt: TGTGCCAGCAGCGTATCTTCGGGAGAAGAGACCCAGTACTTC
v_call: TRBV4-2; d_call: TRBD2; j_call: TRBJ2-5; clone_size: few; cdr3_aa: CASSQVAGETQYF; cdr3_nt: TGTGCCAGCAGCCAAGTAGCGGGGGAGACCCAGTACTTC
v_call: TRBV2; d_call: .; j_call: TRBJ1-5; clone_size: few; cdr3_aa: CASRPTGLGNQPQHF; cdr3_nt: TGTGCCAGCAGGCCGACAGGCCTCGGGAATCAGCCCCAGCATTTT
v_call: TRBV2; d_call: .; j_call: TRBJ1-4; clone_size: few; cdr3_aa: CASTERGGAGEKLFF; cdr3_nt: TGTGCCAGCACCGAGAGGGGGGGCGCGGGTGAAAAACTGTTTTTT
v_call: TRBV9; d_call: TRBD1; j_call: TRBJ2-5; clone_size: few; cdr3_aa: CASSVGTGRETQYF; cdr3_nt: TGTGCCAGCAGCGTGGGGACAGGTCGAGAGACCCAGTACTTC
v_call: TRBV30; d_call: TRBD2; j_call: TRBJ2-7; clone_size: .; cdr3_aa: CAWTPEASGWQYF; cdr3_nt: TGTGCCTGGACTCCGGAGGCTAGCGGGTGGCAGTACTTC
v_call: TRBV7-9; d_call: TRBD1; j_call: TRBJ2-1; clone_size: .; cdr3_aa: CASSLAPTGNTEQFF; cdr3_nt: TGTGCCAGCAGCTTAGCCCCGACAGGGAACACTGAGCAGTTCTTC
v_call: TRBV27; d_call: TRBD1; j_call: TRBJ1-6; clone_size: few; cdr3_aa: CASKTGPGSPLHF; cdr3_nt: TGTGCCAGCAAGACAGGGCCGGGATCACCCCTCCACTTT
v_call: TRBV9; d_call: .; j_call: TRBJ1-1; clone_size: .; cdr3_aa: CASSVSSSNTEAFF; cdr3_nt: TGTGCCAGCAGCGTGTCCAGTTCTAACACTGAAGCTTTCTTT
v_call: TRBV5-4; d_call: .; j_call: TRBJ1-6; clone_size: .; cdr3_aa: CASSPGQQDSPLHF; cdr3_nt: TGTGCCAGCAGTCCAGGCCAGCAGGATTCACCCCTCCACTTT
v_call: TRBV2; d_call: TRBD2; j_call: TRBJ2-3; clone_size: few; cdr3_aa: CASSLKKLAGGTDTQYF; cdr3_nt: TGTGCCAGCAGTCTAAAGAAACTAGCGGGTGGCACAGATACGCAGTATTTT
v_call: TRBV2; d_call: .; j_call: TRBJ1-2; clone_size: .; cdr3_aa: CASSVYSLSGYTF; cdr3_nt: TGTGCCAGCAGTGTCTACAGCCTGTCTGGCTACACCTTC
v_call: TRBV10-3; d_call: TRBD1; j_call: TRBJ2-7; clone_size: .; cdr3_aa: CAIGRTGKTNEQYF; cdr3_nt: TGTGCCATCGGGAGGACAGGGAAGACGAACGAGCAGTACTTC
v_call: TRBV7-9; d_call: .; j_call: TRBJ2-5; clone_size: .; cdr3_aa: CASRLEGETQYF; cdr3_nt: TGTGCCAGCAGGTTGGAGGGAGAGACCCAGTACTTC
v_call: TRBV5-1; d_call: .; j_call: TRBJ2-1; clone_size: few; cdr3_aa: CASSTYPPYNEQFF; cdr3_nt: TGCGCCAGCAGCACTTACCCCCCCTACAATGAGCAGTTCTTC
v_call: TRBV11-2; d_call: TRBD1; j_call: TRBJ1-4; clone_size: .; cdr3_aa: CASSQLQGADEKLFF; cdr3_nt: TGTGCCAGCAGCCAGCTTCAGGGGGCTGATGAAAAACTGTTTTTT
v_call: TRBV7-9; d_call: .; j_call: TRBJ2-5; clone_size: .; cdr3_aa: CASSLTVQETQYF; cdr3_nt: TGTGCCAGCAGCTTAACAGTCCAAGAGACCCAGTACTTC
v_call: TRBV9; d_call: TRBD1; j_call: TRBJ1-2; clone_size: few; cdr3_aa: CASSARDRANGYTF; cdr3_nt: TGTGCCAGCAGCGCCCGGGACAGGGCGAATGGCTACACCTTC
v_call: TRBV9; d_call: .; j_call: TRBJ2-7; clone_size: .; cdr3_aa: CASSVGLEDYEQYF; cdr3_nt: TGTGCCAGCAGCGTCGGCCTGGAGGACTACGAGCAGTACTTC
v_call: TRBV27; d_call: .; j_call: TRBJ1-2; clone_size: few; cdr3_aa: CASSSTGYGYTF; cdr3_nt: TGTGCCAGCAGTTCGACAGGCTATGGCTACACCTTC
v_call: TRBV9; d_call: TRBD1; j_call: TRBJ2-1; clone_size: few; cdr3_aa: CASSVVGQGNEQFF; cdr3_nt: TGTGCCAGCAGCGTAGTTGGACAGGGTAATGAGCAGTTCTTC
v_call: TRBV28; d_call: TRBD1; j_call: TRBJ1-2; clone_size: .; cdr3_aa: CASIGGQGIDGYTF; cdr3_nt: TGTGCCAGCATCGGGGGACAGGGGATCGATGGCTACACCTTC
v_call: TRBV7-3; d_call: .; j_call: TRBJ2-1; clone_size: few; cdr3_aa: CASSFPGYNEQFF; cdr3_nt: TGTGCCAGCAGCTTTCCAGGGTACAATGAGCAGTTCTTC